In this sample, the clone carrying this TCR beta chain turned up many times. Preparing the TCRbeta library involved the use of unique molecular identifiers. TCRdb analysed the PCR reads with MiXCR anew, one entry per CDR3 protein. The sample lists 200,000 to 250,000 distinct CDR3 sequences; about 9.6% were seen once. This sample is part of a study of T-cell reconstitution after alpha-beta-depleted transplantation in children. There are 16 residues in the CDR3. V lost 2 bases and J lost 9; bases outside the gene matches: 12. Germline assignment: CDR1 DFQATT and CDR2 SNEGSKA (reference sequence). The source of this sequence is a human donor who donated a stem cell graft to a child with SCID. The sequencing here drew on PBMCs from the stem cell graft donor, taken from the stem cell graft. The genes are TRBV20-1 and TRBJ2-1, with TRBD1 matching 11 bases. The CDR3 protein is CSARPRTGGPVREQFF. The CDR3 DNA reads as TGCAGTGCTAGACCTAGGACAGGGGGCCCTGTACGTGAGCAGTTCTTC.